The 2 T cell receptor beta chains below come from one sample, sequenced in a study of Ad26.COV2.S vaccination and SARS-CoV-2 variants. The method was immunoSEQ multiplex PCR; TCRdb's version includes in-frame clones alone and lacks a portion of them. The sample yields just under 250,000 clones, approximately 88% seen once. Sample treatment: some 20 received Ad26.COV2.S at low or high dose, single or two shots; several received placebo; per-sample allocation not given. Collection of samples fell on day 63 after the first vaccine or placebo injection. The sample was peripheral blood, taken in a trial of Ad26.COV2.S vaccine versus placebo. These TCRs come from a person aged 18 to 65 who received the Ad26.COV2.S COVID-19 vaccine or a placebo.

The chain employs TRBV27 and TRBJ2-2, with D possibly being TRBD2 (6 bases). The CDR3 runs 16 residues. Between the trimmed V and J ends, which lost 10 bases and 0 bases, there was a span of 18 bases. Germline-derived CDR1 and CDR2 are MNHEY and SMNVEV (reference sequence). The CDR3 DNA follows: TGTGCCACCGCTAGGTCGTCTAGCGCGAACACCGGGGAGCTGTTTTTT. Translating gives CATARSSSANTGELFF.

The gene calls are TRBV29-1 and TRBJ2-7; 9 bases agree with TRBD2. The ends lost 4 bases at V and 3 bases at J; junction bases unmatched: 7. CDR3 length equals 14 residues. Per germline, CDR1 SQVTM and CDR2 ANQGSEA. CDR3 protein: CSVGGGRALYEQYF. Here the CDR3 DNA reads TGCAGCGTTGGTGGCGGGAGGGCCCTCTACGAGCAGTACTTC.